These 32 T cell receptor beta chains share one sample of origin, sequenced in a study of blood T cell repertoires in COVID-19 (dated by TCRdb to between 2020 and 2021). Receptor libraries were prepared by the immunoSEQ multiplex PCR assay. Held by TCRdb, this immuneACCESS table contains in-frame sequences only and omits some clones. Under half of the omission traces to an unresolved V gene where checked; the cause of the rest is unknown. For this sample there are 200,000 to 250,000 clones; about 84% appear just once. Of the sample, roughly 2% falls within the top ten clones. The sample comprised PBMCs or T cells enriched from blood (not recorded which). Receptors originate from a woman aged 45-59 years who had recovered from COVID-19.

The V call is TRBV7-2, the J call TRBJ2-7, with TRBD2 as a possible D gene (6 bases). The CDR3 extends over 13 amino acids. V lost 3 bases and J 3 bases, leaving 9 bases between the germline ends. The germline gives CDR1 SGHTA, CDR2 FQGNSA. The CDR3 region has the DNA TGTGCCAGCAGCTTGGAGGGGCGCTACGAGCAGTACTTC. Encoded protein: CASSLEGRYEQYF. Drawing the rest from reference TRBV7-2 and TRBJ2-7, the complete variable domain is GAGVSQSPSNKVTEKGKDVELRCDPISGHTALYWYRQSLGQGLEFLIYFQGNSAPDKSGLPSDRFSAERTGGSVSTLTIQRTQQEDSAVYLCASSLEGRYEQYFGPGTRLTVT.

V usage is TRBV5-1 and J usage is TRBJ2-1; D possibly corresponds to TRBD2 (6 bases). The V gene lost 6 bases and the J gene lost 3 bases, with 16 bases spanning the gap. This CDR3 region has 15 residues. The V gene's germline CDR1 is SGHRS and CDR2 YFSETQ. The CDR3 sequence: CASTTGSGYYNEQFF. The DNA of the CDR3 is TGCGCCAGCACTACGGGTAGCGGATACTACAATGAGCAGTTCTTC.

This clone was picked up one time. The chain couples TRBV14 to TRBJ2-7, with 8 nucleotides matching TRBD2. Looked up from germline, CDR1 is SGHDN and CDR2 is FVKESK. J gave up 6 bases and V 4 bases, and 8 bases lay outside the gene matches. There are 14 residues in the CDR3. CDR3 sequence reads: CASSPQLAAGEQYF. In DNA form, the CDR3 reads TGTGCCAGCAGCCCCCAACTAGCGGCCGGCGAGCAGTACTTC. The full variable domain, with the rest looked up from reference TRBV14 and TRBJ2-7, is EAGVTQFPSHSVIEKGQTVTLRCDPISGHDNLYWYRRVMGKEIKFLLHFVKESKQDESGMPNNRFLAERTGGTYSTLKVQPAELEDSGVYFCASSPQLAAGEQYFGPGTRLTVT.

V usage is TRBV14 and J usage is TRBJ1-2, with 8 positions matching TRBD1. This CDR3 has 14 amino acids. The trim removed 4 bases at V and 7 bases at J, leaving 8 bases unmatched. Germline values: CDR1 SGHDN, CDR2 FVKESK. This CDR3 is CASSRGQGVFGYTF. CDR3 nucleotides: TGTGCCAGCAGCCGAGGACAGGGCGTTTTTGGCTACACCTTC.

The V gene is TRBV5-4, the J gene TRBJ2-7; 12 bases align to TRBD2. The V segment lost 4 bases and the J segment 0 bases; nucleotides outside the gene matches: 5. CDR1 is SGHNT and CDR2 is YYREEE in the germline V gene (reference sequence). CDR3 length equals 16 residues. The CDR3 protein is CASSQLAGGRSYEQYF. In DNA, the CDR3 is TGTGCCAGCAGCCAACTAGCGGGGGGCCGCTCCTACGAGCAGTACTTC. Variable domain in full (rest from reference TRBV5-4 and TRBJ2-7): ETGVTQSPTHLIKTRGQQVTLRCSSQSGHNTVSWYQQALGQGPQFIFQYYREEENGRGNFPPRFSGLQFPNYSSELNVNALELDDSALYLCASSQLAGGRSYEQYFGPGTRLTVT.

The J gene is TRBJ1-4, the V gene TRBV9; D unclear. The germline CDR1 and CDR2 sequences are SGDLS and YYNGEE. Trimming stripped 0 bases from V and 0 bases from J, with 3 bases between. The CDR3 is made up of 14 amino acids. The DNA for the CDR3 is TGTGCCAGCAGCGTAGCTACAACTAATGAAAAACTGTTTTTT. It translates to CASSVATTNEKLFF. Supplemented by reference TRBV9 and TRBJ1-4, the full variable domain reads DSGVTQTPKHLITATGQRVTLRCSPRSGDLSVYWYQQSLDQGLQFLIQYYNGEERAKGNILERFSAQQFPDLHSELNLSSLELGDSALYFCASSVATTNEKLFFGSGTQLSVL.

This sequence joins TRBV29-1 and TRBJ1-4; 9 positions match TRBD1. V was pared by 5 bases and J by 11 bases, with 9 bases of the junction left unmatched. CDR1 and CDR2 from the germline V gene are SQVTM and ANQGSEA. This CDR3 comprises 13 residues. CDR3 bases: TGCAGCGTTACTCCGGGACAGGGCCAGAAACTGTTTTTT. It encodes CSVTPGQGQKLFF.

V and J are TRBV20-1 and TRBJ1-1; D not resolved. Germline loops: CDR1 DFQATT, CDR2 SNEGSKA (reference sequence). This CDR3 is 11 amino acids long. The V end lost 2 bases, the J end lost 11 bases, and 12 bases lay between the germline ends. The CDR3: CSARKRPGAFF. The CDR3 DNA reads TGCAGTGCTAGAAAACGGCCCGGGGCTTTCTTT.

The rearrangement joins TRBV20-1 to TRBJ1-2; tentative D call: TRBD1 (5 bases). CDR1 is DFQATT and CDR2 is SNEGSKA in the germline V gene (reference sequence). Deletions cut 3 bases from V and 0 bases from J, with 11 bases between. CDR3 size: 14 residues. CDR3 DNA sequence: TGCAGTGCTAGTAAGGGGAGGGCTAACTATGGCTACACCTTC. Translated: CSASKGRANYGYTF.

The V and J genes are TRBV11-2 and TRBJ2-1, with a possible D match to TRBD2 (7 bases). The CDR3 has 16 amino acids. Trimming shortened V by 5 bases and J by 8 bases, and 22 bases separated the two germline ends. Germline lookup yields CDR1 SGHAT and CDR2 FQNNGV. CDR3 region: CASSRVSGGIIDEQFF. In DNA, the CDR3 is TGTGCCAGCAGCCGTGTTTCGGGGGGCATTATCGATGAGCAGTTCTTC.

The J gene is TRBJ2-3, the V gene TRBV7-3; no definite D call. Looked up from germline, CDR1 is SGHTA and CDR2 is FQGTGA. V was clipped by 4 bases and J by 3 bases, with 8 bases between them. The CDR3 loop spans 13 amino acids. The CDR3 loop reads CASSSPVTDTQYF. The CDR3 region has the DNA TGTGCCAGCAGCTCCCCAGTTACAGATACGCAGTATTTT.

V usage is TRBV3-1 (or the pseudogene TRBV3-2) and J usage is TRBJ1-4; no clear D. V shed 3 bases and J shed 6 bases, with 14 bases lying between them. CDR1 LGHDT and CDR2 YNNKEL come from the germline V gene (reference sequence). The CDR3 extends over 15 amino acids. CDR3 in DNA: TGTGCCAGCAGCCAGCACGGCCGGGAGGATGAAAAACTGTTTTTT. Encoded protein: CASSQHGREDEKLFF.

The J gene is TRBJ1-4, the V gene TRBV11-2, with D possibly TRBD1 on 6 matching bases. The CDR3 contains 18 residues. CDR1 and CDR2 from the germline V gene are SGHAT and FQNNGV. V was shortened by 1 base and J by 0 bases, with 15 bases between the two germline ends. The CDR3 here is CASSLGQALATTNEKLFF. The CDR3 DNA is TGTGCCAGCAGCTTAGGACAGGCGCTGGCTACAACTAATGAAAAACTGTTTTTT. Filled out from reference TRBV11-2 and TRBJ1-4, the complete variable domain reads EAGVAQSPRYKIIEKRQSVAFWCNPISGHATLYWYQQILGQGPKLLIQFQNNGVVDDSQLPKDRFSAERLKGVDSTLKIQPAKLEDSAVYLCASSLGQALATTNEKLFFGSGTQLSVL.

This clone was detected only a few times. The chain links TRBV3-1 (or the pseudogene TRBV3-2) to TRBJ1-6, with TRBD1 matching 9 bases. In germline, CDR1 is LGHDT, CDR2 YNNKEL (reference sequence). This CDR3 is 13 amino acids long. V shed 4 bases and J 11 bases; nucleotides not matched to a gene: 3. The CDR3 spells CASSPDRGAPLHF. CDR3 DNA: TGTGCCAGCAGCCCCGACAGGGGGGCACCCCTCCACTTT.

The chain is built from TRBV7-9 and TRBJ1-2, with D possibly matching TRBD1 (6 bases). V gave up 5 bases and J gave up 5 bases, with 18 bases separating them. This CDR3 has 15 residues. Germline values: CDR1 SEHNR, CDR2 FQNEAQ (reference sequence). This CDR3 is CASSPDSLSAYGYTF. The CDR3 nucleotides read TGTGCCAGCAGCCCGGACAGTTTGAGTGCTTATGGCTACACCTTC.

This clone occurred once. This chain links TRBV7-9 with TRBJ2-5; TRBD2 matches 7 bases. The ends lost 2 bases at V and 12 bases at J; junction bases unmatched: 12. CDR3 length equals 14 residues. Germline-derived CDR1 and CDR2 are SEHNR and FQNEAQ (reference sequence). CDR3 sequence: CASSLSASGAVEYF. In DNA, the CDR3 is TGTGCCAGCAGCTTATCGGCAAGCGGGGCAGTCGAGTACTTC.

The chain recombines TRBV3-1 (or the pseudogene TRBV3-2) with TRBJ2-1; TRBD2 matches at 7 bases. CDR1 is LGHDT and CDR2 is YNNKEL in the germline V gene (reference sequence). The V segment lost 5 bases and the J segment 3 bases; nucleotides outside the gene matches: 10. The CDR3 has 16 amino acids. This CDR3 is CASSTPRGGVYNEQFF. The CDR3 DNA reads TGTGCCAGCAGCACACCGAGGGGAGGGGTCTACAATGAGCAGTTCTTC.

The chain has TRBV7-9 and TRBJ2-3; 10 bases align to TRBD1. Trimming cost V 3 bases and J 6 bases; bases outside gene matches: 6. Germline V gene sequence: CDR1 SEHNR, CDR2 FQNEAQ (reference sequence). The CDR3 contains 15 residues. CDR3 sequence reads: CASSFGTGVLDTQYF. In DNA, the CDR3 is TGTGCCAGCAGCTTCGGGACAGGGGTCTTGGATACGCAGTATTTT.

This clone was seen once. V gene TRBV5-5 combines with J gene TRBJ2-4; 7 bases line up with TRBD2. V shed 4 bases and J 6 bases; nucleotides not matched to a gene: 7. CDR1 is SGHKS, CDR2 YYEKEE, per germline (reference sequence). CDR3 length equals 14 residues. The CDR3 region is CASSMTSSGNIQYF. CDR3 sequence (DNA): TGTGCCAGCAGCATGACTAGCTCAGGAAACATTCAGTACTTC.

The chain carries TRBV18 and TRBJ2-3, with 8 bases identical to TRBD2. Germline V lookup: CDR1 KGHSH, CDR2 LQKENI. The CDR3 has 16 residues. The V segment lost 3 bases and the J segment 0 bases; nucleotides outside the gene matches: 5. The CDR3 DNA is TGTGCCAGCTCACCGGTGGGACTAGGAAGCACAGATACGCAGTATTTT. It specifies CASSPVGLGSTDTQYF.

V and J are TRBV6-4 and TRBJ1-5; D not certain. The CDR3 runs to 13 residues. Germline V lookup: CDR1 MRHNA, CDR2 SNTAGT. The V and J ends lost 3 bases and 4 bases respectively, with 7 bases between them. The CDR3 nucleotides read TGTGCCAGCAGTGATTCTCTGAATCAGCCCCAGCATTTT. Its translation is CASSDSLNQPQHF.

The chain has TRBV5-1 and TRBJ2-7, with 7 positions matching TRBD2. The CDR3 is made up of 14 amino acids. J was trimmed by 3 bases and V by 4 bases; bases with no gene match: 7. In germline, CDR1 is SGHRS, CDR2 YFSETQ. The CDR3 region is CASSLKRDGYEQYF. The CDR3 region has the DNA TGCGCCAGCAGCCTCAAGCGGGACGGCTACGAGCAGTACTTC.

The chain is built from TRBV28 and TRBJ2-3, with D unclear. The CDR3 runs to 14 residues. CDR1 MDHEN and CDR2 SYDVKM come from the germline V gene. V lost 1 base to trimming and J lost 0 bases, with 5 bases between them. In DNA form, the CDR3 reads TGTGCCAGCAGTTTATATAGCAGCACAGATACGCAGTATTTT. Residues: CASSLYSSTDTQYF.

The sample holds many counts of this clone. V usage is TRBV27 and J usage is TRBJ1-5; D is uncertain. The germline V and J ends were trimmed by 5 bases and 5 bases, with 7 bases remaining between them. CDR3 length equals 12 residues. Germline CDR1 is MNHEY and CDR2 is SMNVEV (reference sequence). CDR3 DNA: TGTGCCAGCAGTCCGGGGTATCAGCCCCAGCATTTT. It is translated as CASSPGYQPQHF.

The count of this clone is one. The J gene is TRBJ1-1, the V gene TRBV11-3; D is unresolved. This CDR3 region has 13 residues. Germline V CDR1 and CDR2: SGHNT, YENEEA. V lost 1 base to trimming and J lost 1 base, with 4 bases between them. The CDR3 spells CASSLARNTEAFF. In DNA form, the CDR3 reads TGTGCCAGCAGCTTAGCCAGGAACACTGAAGCTTTCTTT.

This clone was recorded once. V gene TRBV10-3 combines with J gene TRBJ1-6; maybe TRBD1 (5 bases). V dropped 10 bases and J dropped 9 bases, with 16 bases sitting between them. The length of the CDR3 is 13 residues. The germline V gene encodes CDR1 ENHRY and CDR2 SYGVKD. CDR3 nucleotide sequence: TGTGCCAGTCGGGACTTTGAGACTTCACCCCTCCACTTT. Translated: CASRDFETSPLHF.

Turning to this clone: The same CDR3 arises from other DNA sequences in this sample as well. V is TRBV5-1 and J is TRBJ1-3, with D uncertain. Germline CDR1 reads SGHRS; CDR2 reads YFSETQ. Between the trimmed V and J ends, which lost 0 bases and 0 bases, there was a span of 4 bases. The CDR3 covers 14 residues. CDR3 DNA sequence: TGCGCCAGCAGCTTGGGTAGCTCTGGAAACACCATATATTTT. Its translation: CASSLGSSGNTIYF.

The chain combines TRBV19 with TRBJ1-1; 8 bases align to TRBD1. The CDR3 runs 15 residues. With 6 bases clipped from V and 0 bases from J, the junction kept 6 bases outside the gene matches. Germline-derived CDR1 and CDR2 are LNHDA and SQIVND (reference sequence). CDR3 in DNA: TGTGCCAGTAGGATAAACAGGGGGGTGAACACTGAAGCTTTCTTT. It specifies CASRINRGVNTEAFF.

This CDR3 is CASSDTGNYGYTF. CDR3 sequence (DNA): TGTGCCAGTAGTGACACAGGGAACTATGGCTACACCTTC. The gene calls are TRBV19 and TRBJ1-2, with a weak D call TRBD1 (6 bases). CDR1 and CDR2 (germline): LNHDA, SQIVND (reference sequence). This CDR3 contains 13 residues. V was trimmed by 5 bases and J by 2 bases, leaving 9 bases between them.

This chain links TRBV4-1 with TRBJ2-7; D is uncertain. Trimming cost V 0 bases and J 4 bases, with 4 bases left between them. This CDR3 region has 12 residues. Germline lookup yields CDR1 MGHRA and CDR2 YSYEKL. The CDR3, as DNA: TGCGCCAGCAGCCAAGACAGATACGAGCAGTACTTC. This encodes CASSQDRYEQYF.

The CDR3 DNA is TGTGCCACCAGCAGAGATAACAGGGAACGAGGGGTGGGACAGCCCCAGCATTTT. Its translation: CATSRDNRERGVGQPQHF. The genes are TRBV15 and TRBJ1-5; D may be TRBD1 (6 bases). Germline V gene lookup returns CDR1 LNHNV and CDR2 YYDKDF (reference sequence). The CDR3 totals 18 residues. V lost 0 bases to trimming and J lost 7 bases, with 22 bases between them.

The sample holds one count of this clone. This chain uses TRBV18 with TRBJ1-5; D is uncertain. CDR3 size: 13 residues. The ends were cut back, 2 bases at V and 7 bases at J, with 9 bases in the middle. Germline assignment: CDR1 KGHSH and CDR2 LQKENI. The CDR3 DNA reads as TGTGCCAGCTCACCAGCTCAGGAACAGCCCCAGCATTTT. Its protein is CASSPAQEQPQHF.